Below, 14 T cell receptor beta chains from the same sample are listed, as sequenced in a study of shared clonotypes between healthy human individuals. The method was immunoSEQ multiplex PCR; TCRdb's version includes in-frame clones alone and lacks a portion of them. The sample contains fewer than 850,000 clones, about two thirds of which appear only once. Sequencing used memory CD4+ T cells sorted from blood. Described subset: CD45RA-negative fraction. These receptors all come from a woman aged 25 to 39 in good health.

This clone was counted a few times. The chain is built from TRBV6-5 and TRBJ2-5; D is uncertain. This CDR3 is built from 12 residues. Deletions cut 4 bases from V and 7 bases from J, with 10 bases between. The germline gives CDR1 MNHEY, CDR2 SVGAGI. CDR3 coding DNA: TGTGCCAGCAGTTCCTCGGTCGGGACCCAGTACTTC. It codes for CASSSSVGTQYF.

CDR3 coding DNA: TGCGGCATAGGAGGGGTAACTATGAACACTGAAGCTTTCTTT. Protein product: CGIGGVTMNTEAFF. The chain has TRBV29-1 and TRBJ1-1, with D perhaps TRBD1 (5 bases). Germline CDR1 SQVTM, CDR2 ANQGSEA. This CDR3 is built from 14 residues.

This chain joins TRBV6-1 and TRBJ2-3, with 9 bases that match TRBD2. Losses at the gene ends were 0 bases for V and 2 bases for J; bases not matched to a gene: 9. From germline, CDR1 is MNHNS and CDR2 SASEGT. CDR3 length: 18 residues. The CDR3: CASSEAGTSIPSTDTQYF. Here the CDR3 DNA reads TGTGCCAGCAGTGAAGCGGGGACTAGCATCCCCTCCACAGATACGCAGTATTTT.

V gene TRBV6-5 combines with J gene TRBJ1-2; D may be TRBD1 (6 bases). CDR3 length equals 13 residues. V gave up 8 bases and J gave up 2 bases, with 12 bases separating them. CDR1 and CDR2 from the germline V gene are MNHEY and SVGAGI. CDR3 sequence reads: CASLSGENYGYTF. CDR3 nucleotide sequence: TGTGCCAGCCTTTCAGGGGAGAACTATGGCTACACCTTC.

The V and J genes are TRBV7-3 and TRBJ2-7, with TRBD1 matching over 9 bases. CDR3 length: 16 residues. The ends lost 5 bases at V and 1 base at J; junction bases unmatched: 9. Germline loops: CDR1 SGHTA, CDR2 FQGTGA. CDR3 sequence (DNA): TGTGCCAGCAGCCCCCGTACCGGGACAGGGTCCTACGAGCAGTACTTC. Its protein is CASSPRTGTGSYEQYF.

V gene TRBV27 combines with J gene TRBJ1-1; D perhaps matches TRBD1 (5 bases). Trimming shortened V by 5 bases and J by 7 bases, and 8 bases separated the two germline ends. CDR1 and CDR2 (germline): MNHEY, SMNVEV (reference sequence). The CDR3 extends over 11 amino acids. The CDR3, as DNA: TGTGCCAGCAGTCGGGACGGTGAAGCTTTCTTT. It codes for CASSRDGEAFF.

The chain has TRBV5-1 and TRBJ2-3; 10 bases align to TRBD1. The CDR3 consists of 13 residues. The junction had 1 base not matched to a gene; V was cut back by 3 bases and J by 6 bases. Per the germline V gene, CDR1 is SGHRS and CDR2 is YFSETQ. The CDR3 sequence is CASSWDRGDTQYF. In DNA form, the CDR3 reads TGCGCCAGCAGCTGGGACAGGGGCGATACGCAGTATTTT.

This clone showed up many times. The chain employs TRBV5-1 and TRBJ1-2, with D maybe TRBD1 (5 bases). This CDR3 is built from 11 residues. Trimming shortened V by 4 bases and J by 7 bases, and 8 bases separated the two germline ends. Looked up from germline, CDR1 is SGHRS and CDR2 is YFSETQ. The CDR3: CASSPGLGYTF. DNA of the CDR3: TGCGCCAGCAGCCCGGGACTTGGCTACACCTTC.

This clone was counted a few times. The chain uses TRBV2 and TRBJ1-5, with 10 bases fitting TRBD1. Germline lookup yields CDR1 SNHLY and CDR2 FYNNEI. The length of the CDR3 is 14 residues. V gave up 3 bases and J gave up 5 bases; unmatched junction bases: 1. The CDR3 DNA follows: TGTGCCAGCAGTGAGGGGACAGGGGATCAGCCCCAGCATTTT. It is translated as CASSEGTGDQPQHF.

The chain links TRBV19 to TRBJ1-1, with 7 bases lining up with TRBD1. CDR1 LNHDA and CDR2 SQIVND come from the germline V gene (reference sequence). V was clipped by 5 bases and J by 1 base; unmatched bases: 4. The CDR3 loop spans 14 amino acids. The CDR3 coding sequence is TGTGCCAGTAGTCGGGACAGCCCGAACACTGAAGCTTTCTTT. This codes for CASSRDSPNTEAFF.

This clone was observed at least ten times. The chain recombines TRBV6-5 with TRBJ1-1; 7 bases match TRBD1. The CDR3 has 14 amino acids. Looked up from germline, CDR1 is MNHEY and CDR2 is SVGAGI. The V segment lost 2 bases and the J segment 5 bases; nucleotides outside the gene matches: 5. The CDR3 DNA sequence: TGTGCCAGCAGTTACACGACAGGGTTAACTGAAGCTTTCTTT. Protein: CASSYTTGLTEAFF.

This clone appeared a few times. Other DNA sequences in this sample translate to the same CDR3. The chain is built from TRBV14 and TRBJ1-1; 8 nucleotides line up with TRBD1. The germline V gene encodes CDR1 SGHDN and CDR2 FVKESK. The CDR3 runs 15 residues. Trimming at V came to 0 bases and at J to 4 bases, leaving 4 bases not matched to a gene. The CDR3 DNA reads as TGTGCCAGCAGCCAAGATCTCGGACAGGGCACTGAAGCTTTCTTT. Translating it yields CASSQDLGQGTEAFF.

This sequence joins TRBV18 and TRBJ2-5; TRBD2 agrees at 11 bases. From germline, CDR1 is KGHSH and CDR2 LQKENI. This CDR3 is built from 15 residues. V shed 6 bases, J shed 5 bases, and the junction held 8 bases outside the gene matches. This CDR3 is CASSRLAGSRETQYF. The DNA for the CDR3 is TGTGCCAGCTCGAGACTAGCGGGGTCCAGGGAGACCCAGTACTTC.

This chain connects TRBV4-1 to TRBJ2-5; D is uncertain. CDR3 length: 13 residues. CDR1 is MGHRA and CDR2 is YSYEKL in the germline V gene. V was shortened by 0 bases and J by 3 bases, with 5 bases between the two germline ends. CDR3 in DNA: TGCGCCAGCAGCCAAGATATGGAAGAGACCCAGTACTTC. Encoded protein: CASSQDMEETQYF.